Below, 20 T cell receptor beta chains from the same sample are listed, as sequenced in a study of blood T cell repertoires in COVID-19. The data were produced by immunoSEQ multiplex PCR, yet TCRdb's version contains in-frame clones alone and is incomplete. The sample has fewer than 180,000 clones, just over 85% seen once. Input material: peripheral blood. The receptors here all came from a man between 70 and 80 years old with acute or convalescent COVID-19.

The chain combines TRBV28 with TRBJ2-7; D may be TRBD2 (6 bases). Germline-derived CDR1 and CDR2 are MDHEN and SYDVKM. This CDR3 is 12 amino acids long. V dropped 6 bases and J dropped 7 bases, with 13 bases sitting between them. The CDR3 bases are TGTGCCAGCAGGGCTAGCGTGCGGGAGCAGTACTTC. This gives the protein CASRASVREQYF.

The chain employs TRBV7-2 and TRBJ2-7; TRBD2 agrees at 11 bases. Germline V gene lookup returns CDR1 SGHTA and CDR2 FQGNSA. Trimming removed 5 bases from V and 4 bases from J; junction bases left unmatched: 7. The CDR3 length is 15 residues. CDR3 DNA sequence: TGTGCCAGCAGCCCCGGACTAGCGGGTGGGTACGAGCAGTACTTC. The encoded protein is CASSPGLAGGYEQYF.

The rearrangement links TRBV6-6 to TRBJ2-6; D is ambiguous. V lost 6 bases, J lost 3 bases, and 12 bases lay in between. The CDR3 totals 15 residues. Germline CDR1 is MNHNY and CDR2 is SVGAGI (reference sequence). CDR3 coding DNA: TGTGCCAGCAGCCTAGGCGGTGGTGGGGCCAACGTCCTGACTTTC. Translated: CASSLGGGGANVLTF.

The V gene is TRBV27, the J gene TRBJ1-1, with 8 bases that match TRBD1. CDR3 length: 13 residues. V dropped 1 base and J dropped 8; count of bases not matched to a gene: 3. Per the germline V gene, CDR1 is MNHEY and CDR2 is SMNVEV (reference sequence). CDR3 coding DNA: TGTGCCAGCAGTTTATGGGGGACAGGAGAAGCTTTCTTT. This sequence encodes CASSLWGTGEAFF.

The CDR3 reads CASSEGARGEYEQYF. The DNA of the CDR3 is TGTGCCAGTAGTGAGGGGGCTAGAGGCGAGTACGAGCAGTACTTC. The rearrangement uses TRBV19 and TRBJ2-7; 7 bases agree with TRBD1. Trimming at V came to 5 bases and at J to 4 bases, leaving 11 bases not matched to a gene. The CDR3 totals 15 residues. The germline V gene encodes CDR1 LNHDA and CDR2 SQIVND (reference sequence).

The J gene is TRBJ2-2, the V gene TRBV6-5, with 9 positions matching TRBD2. Germline lookup yields CDR1 MNHEY and CDR2 SVGAGI. CDR3 length equals 14 residues. V gave up 8 bases and J gave up 7 bases; unmatched junction bases: 8. CDR3 bases: TGTGCCAGCTTTAGCGGGAGATTGGGCGGGGAGCTGTTTTTT. Translation gives CASFSGRLGGELFF.

The genes are TRBV6-6 and TRBJ2-1; TRBD2 aligns across 16 bases. The length of the CDR3 is 16 residues. CDR1 MNHNY and CDR2 SVGAGI come from the germline V gene (reference sequence). V lost 5 bases to trimming and J lost 7 bases; unmatched junction nucleotides: 5. The CDR3 protein is CASSGTSGRAVNEQFF. The CDR3, as DNA: TGTGCCAGCAGTGGGACTAGCGGGAGGGCAGTGAATGAGCAGTTCTTC.

This clone showed up just a few times. V usage is TRBV28 and J usage is TRBJ2-2, with D unresolved. Germline lookup yields CDR1 MDHEN and CDR2 SYDVKM. CDR3 length: 12 amino acids. The V gene lost 3 bases and the J gene lost 6 bases, with 5 bases spanning the gap. CDR3 loop: CASSLLAGELFF. The CDR3 DNA is TGTGCCAGCAGTTTGCTAGCCGGGGAGCTGTTTTTT.

The chain couples TRBV4-2 to TRBJ2-2, with 9 bases lining up with TRBD1. The CDR3 length is 17 residues. Per the germline V gene, CDR1 is LGHNA and CDR2 is YNFKEQ. With V trimmed by 0 bases and J by 5 bases, 7 bases remained unmatched. As DNA, the CDR3 is TGTGCCAGCAGCCAAGATGGGGGGACAGGGTTAACCGGGGAGCTGTTTTTT. Amino acids: CASSQDGGTGLTGELFF.

This clone was observed a handful of times. The chain is built from TRBV10-1 and TRBJ2-7, with 9 nucleotides matching TRBD1. V was clipped by 7 bases and J by 7 bases; unmatched bases: 8. The germline V gene encodes CDR1 WNHNN and CDR2 SYGVQD (reference sequence). CDR3 length: 13 residues. The CDR3, as DNA: TGCGCCAGCAATCCGGACAGGGGTAAGGAGCAGTACTTC. It yields the protein CASNPDRGKEQYF.

This rearrangement joins TRBV6-1 to TRBJ1-5, with a weak D call TRBD1 (5 bases). The CDR3 is 15 amino acids. Germline V gene lookup returns CDR1 MNHNS and CDR2 SASEGT. V lost 0 bases and J lost 7, with 13 bases in between. The CDR3 protein is CASSEAGGARQPQHF. Written as DNA, the CDR3 is TGTGCCAGCAGTGAAGCAGGAGGGGCGCGGCAGCCCCAGCATTTT.

The table lists this clone with a count of one. The J gene is TRBJ2-7, the V gene TRBV11-1; 8 bases fit TRBD2. Germline CDR1 reads SGHAT; CDR2 reads FQDESV (reference sequence). The CDR3 spans 15 residues. Germline trimming cut 5 bases from V and 2 bases from J; bases unmatched to any gene: 8. CDR3 nucleotides: TGTGCCAGCAGCGGCAGCGGGAGACTCCCCTACGAGCAGTACTTC. The encoded protein is CASSGSGRLPYEQYF.

The rearrangement joins TRBV20-1 to TRBJ2-7, with 9 bases that match TRBD1. Germline assignment: CDR1 DFQATT and CDR2 SNEGSKA (reference sequence). The CDR3 sequence is 11 residues long. The V segment lost 8 bases and the J segment 2 bases; nucleotides outside the gene matches: 1. CDR3 bases: TGCAGTACAGGGGGCCCCTACGAGCAGTACTTC. Amino acids: CSTGGPYEQYF.

This clone was seen a handful of times. The V call is TRBV19, the J call TRBJ2-3; D gene ambiguous. CDR1 and CDR2 from the germline V gene are LNHDA and SQIVND (reference sequence). Trimming removed 5 bases from V and 0 bases from J, with 3 bases in between. The CDR3 has 12 amino acids. CDR3 bases: TGTGCCAGTAGTCAGAGCACAGATACGCAGTATTTT. Encoded protein: CASSQSTDTQYF.

The genes are TRBV6-2 or TRBV6-3 and TRBJ2-1; 8 bases fit TRBD2. The CDR3 totals 15 residues. The V gene's germline CDR1 is MNHEY and CDR2 SVGEGT. Trimming removed 4 bases from V and 1 base from J; junction bases left unmatched: 3. The CDR3 reads CASSSGTRSYNEQFF. The CDR3 bases are TGTGCCAGCAGTTCCGGGACTAGATCCTACAATGAGCAGTTCTTC.

This sequence joins TRBV27 and TRBJ2-7; D remains unclear. The CDR3 runs to 14 residues. V was cut by 3 bases and J by 3 bases, with 12 bases left in between. The V gene's germline CDR1 is MNHEY and CDR2 SMNVEV (reference sequence). The CDR3, as DNA: TGTGCCAGCAGTTTCTTAACATCAATCTACGAGCAGTACTTC. The encoded protein is CASSFLTSIYEQYF.

This chain joins TRBV2 and TRBJ2-7, with D perhaps TRBD2 (6 bases). CDR3 size: 14 residues. The ends were cut back, 4 bases at V and 3 bases at J, with 13 bases in the middle. The germline V gene has CDR1 SNHLY and CDR2 FYNNEI. The DNA of the CDR3 is TGTGCCAGCAGTGTAAACGGCGGGAACTACGAGCAGTACTTC. This sequence encodes CASSVNGGNYEQYF.

The J gene is TRBJ2-5, the V gene TRBV19; D perhaps matches TRBD2 (6 bases). With 4 bases removed from V and 3 bases from J, the gap between germline ends came to 12 bases. Germline V gene data show CDR1 as LNHDA and CDR2 as SQIVND (reference sequence). The CDR3 extends over 14 amino acids. Written as DNA, the CDR3 is TGTGCCAGTAGTAGAACCGGGACTGAAGAGACCCAGTACTTC. The encoded protein is CASSRTGTEETQYF.

This clone has a single count. This chain connects TRBV15 to TRBJ1-5; TRBD1 matches at 7 bases. CDR1 LNHNV and CDR2 YYDKDF come from the germline V gene (reference sequence). The ends lost 3 bases at V and 5 bases at J; junction bases unmatched: 10. This CDR3 region has 16 residues. CDR3 amino acids: CATSSGLDRPDQPQHF. CDR3 in DNA: TGTGCCACCAGCAGTGGTCTGGACAGGCCAGATCAGCCCCAGCATTTT.

This clone was counted only a few times. The chain has TRBV9 and TRBJ1-2, with D tentatively TRBD1 (5 bases). Per the germline V gene, CDR1 is SGDLS and CDR2 is YYNGEE. The CDR3 covers 15 residues. Trimming cost V 4 bases and J 2 bases, with 15 bases left between them. Here the CDR3 DNA reads TGTGCCAGCAGCCCGTCCCCCTCAGGGAACTATGGCTACACCTTC. Its translation is CASSPSPSGNYGYTF.